Listed below are T cell receptor beta chains from one sample, sequenced in a study of T cells in Graves' hyperthyroidism and ophthalmopathy. One entry per CDR3 protein, called by TCRdb with MiXCR from the multiplex PCR reads. The sample carries 650,000 to 850,000 distinct CDR3 sequences, roughly a sixth recorded once. Sequencing was carried out using blood. The receptors shown here come from a woman in her fifties or sixties with Graves' hyperthyroidism that later progressed to Graves' ophthalmopathy. Each CDR3 is given with its conserved first and last residue. A D gene is named only where the DNA matches it firmly. Only some rows state a clone size, as once, few, many or a class for expanded clones.

clone_size	d_call	v_call	j_call	cdr3_aa	cdr3_nt
.	TRBD2	TRBV19	TRBJ2-1	CASSIEKSSPSGGANEQFF	TGTGCCAGTAGTATCGAGAAGAGTTCCCCCAGCGGGGGGGCCAATGAGCAGTTCTTC
few	TRBD2	TRBV7-2	TRBJ2-2	CASSRITAGGPRELFF	TGCGCCAGCAGCCGGATCACAGCGGGGGGCCCCCGGGAGCTGTTTTTT
many	.	TRBV5-1	TRBJ1-1	CASSLAERGWTEAFF	TGCGCCAGCAGCTTGGCCGAACGGGGCTGGACTGAAGCTTTCTTT
.	TRBD1	TRBV5-1	TRBJ1-2	CASSEGTAKGYGYTF	TGCGCCAGCAGCGAAGGGACAGCAAAGGGGTATGGCTACACCTTC
many	TRBD1	TRBV13	TRBJ1-1	CASSLEGQGADTEAFF	TGTGCCAGCAGCTTAGAGGGGCAGGGGGCGGACACTGAAGCTTTCTTT
.	.	TRBV27	TRBJ1-4	CASSWVRGKTEKLFF	TGTGCCAGCAGTTGGGTGAGGGGCAAGACTGAAAAACTGTTTTTT
many	.	TRBV18	TRBJ2-5	CASSPVTRETQYF	TGTGCCAGCTCACCGGTCACCCGAGAGACCCAGTACTTC
many	TRBD2	TRBV5-5	TRBJ2-1	CASSSSGGAYEQFF	TGTGCCAGCAGCTCTAGCGGGGGGGCCTATGAGCAGTTCTTC
.	.	TRBV3-1	TRBJ2-7	CASSLARDFTYEQYF	TGTGCCAGCAGCCTCGCCCGGGACTTCACCTACGAGCAGTACTTC
.	.	TRBV6-1	TRBJ1-5	CASSEVGNDSNQPQHF	TGTGCCAGCAGTGAAGTAGGCAACGATAGCAATCAGCCCCAGCATTTT
many	.	TRBV27	TRBJ1-5	CASGDVGSYQPQHF	TGTGCCAGCGGGGACGTTGGGTCGTACCAGCCCCAGCATTTT
few	TRBD1	TRBV5-1	TRBJ1-2	CASSSDREVNYGYTF	TGCGCCAGCAGCTCCGACAGGGAAGTGAACTATGGCTACACCTTC
many	.	TRBV12-3/TRBV12-4	TRBJ1-6	CASGFGREMSPLHF	TGTGCCAGCGGCTTCGGGAGGGAGATGTCACCCCTCCACTTT
many	TRBD1	TRBV12-3/TRBV12-4	TRBJ2-7	CASSPDQGQGHEQYF	TGTGCCAGCAGCCCCGATCAGGGACAGGGCCACGAGCAGTACTTC
.	.	TRBV13	TRBJ2-3	CASSYSEDTQYF	TGTGCCAGCAGCTACAGCGAAGATACGCAGTATTTT
few	.	TRBV19	TRBJ2-3	CASSGQWGPADTQYF	TGTGCCAGTAGTGGGCAGTGGGGGCCCGCAGATACGCAGTATTTT
once	.	TRBV19	TRBJ1-4	CASRPRGDEKLFF	TGTGCCAGCCGACCAAGGGGGGATGAAAAACTGTTTTTT
many	.	TRBV3-1	TRBJ2-1	CASSQDRSSYNEQFF	TGTGCCAGCAGCCAAGATCGGAGCTCCTACAATGAGCAGTTCTTC
many	TRBD1	TRBV9	TRBJ1-6	CASSVKTGGSPLHF	TGTGCCAGCAGCGTGAAGACAGGGGGCTCACCCCTCCACTTT
.	.	TRBV5-1	TRBJ2-3	CASSLGRGLEASTDTQYF	TGCGCCAGCAGCTTGGGCCGGGGCCTCGAAGCTAGCACAGATACGCAGTATTTT
.	.	TRBV18	TRBJ1-3	CASSPGTARSSGNTIYF	TGTGCCAGCTCACCGGGGACGGCACGCTCCTCTGGAAACACCATATATTTT
few	.	TRBV3-1	TRBJ1-3	CASSQPPGSSGNTIYF	TGTGCCAGCAGCCAACCCCCAGGATCCTCTGGAAACACCATATATTTT
many	.	TRBV2	TRBJ1-1	CASSALQFEEAFF	TGTGCCAGCAGTGCCCTCCAGTTTGAGGAAGCTTTCTTT
few	TRBD1	TRBV19	TRBJ1-2	CASRMTGTGSYGYTF	TGTGCCAGTAGAATGACCGGGACAGGGTCCTATGGCTACACCTTC
many	TRBD2	TRBV20-1	TRBJ2-1	CSARDWGGGSSYNEQFF	TGCAGTGCTAGAGATTGGGGCGGGGGAAGCTCCTACAATGAGCAGTTCTTC
.	TRBD1	TRBV6-1	TRBJ1-1	CASSPQGAGGVGTEAFF	TGTGCCAGCAGCCCTCAGGGGGCTGGGGGAGTTGGCACTGAAGCTTTCTTT
.	TRBD1	TRBV19	TRBJ1-4	CASSTTGTVNENLFF	TGTGCCAGTAGTACTACCGGGACAGTAAATGAAAACCTGTTTTTT
many	TRBD2	TRBV11-2	TRBJ2-7	CASTEEAGGYEQYF	TGTGCCAGCACCGAGGAAGCGGGGGGTTACGAGCAGTACTTC
.	.	TRBV6-2/TRBV6-3	TRBJ2-7	CASSYLDEQYF	TGTGCCAGCAGTTACCTGGACGAGCAGTACTTC
many	.	TRBV18	TRBJ2-5	CASSPWAASPREETQYF	TGTGCCAGCTCACCATGGGCCGCAAGCCCTAGGGAAGAGACCCAGTACTTC
few	.	TRBV6-1	TRBJ2-3	CASFRARDPSTDTQYF	TGTGCCAGCTTCCGAGCTAGGGATCCGTCGACAGATACGCAGTATTTT
few	.	TRBV10-1	TRBJ2-1	CASSERGSPYNEQFF	TGCGCCAGCAGTGAGAGGGGCTCTCCCTACAATGAGCAGTTCTTC
many	TRBD1	TRBV5-1	TRBJ2-5	CASSLETGEETQYF	TGCGCCAGCAGCTTGGAGACAGGGGAAGAGACCCAGTACTTC
.	TRBD1	TRBV9	TRBJ1-4	CASSGTGGEEKLFF	TGTGCCAGCAGCGGGACAGGGGGAGAAGAAAAACTGTTTTTT
few	TRBD2	TRBV11-2	TRBJ2-7	CASHRTGKTSGESSYEQYF	TGCGCCAGCCACCGAACGGGAAAGACTAGCGGGGAGAGCTCCTACGAGCAGTACTTC
many	.	TRBV7-9	TRBJ2-2	CASNSDSFYTGELFF	TGTGCCAGCAACTCGGACAGCTTCTACACCGGGGAGCTGTTTTTT
few	.	TRBV6-1	TRBJ1-3	CASSAADGTGNTIYF	TGTGCCAGCAGTGCAGCGGACGGTACTGGAAACACCATATATTTT
.	.	TRBV10-1	TRBJ2-5	CASTRQSQETQYF	TGCGCCAGTACTAGACAATCCCAAGAGACCCAGTACTTC
.	.	TRBV12-3/TRBV12-4	TRBJ1-5	CASSLYHGQNQPQHF	TGTGCCAGCAGTTTATATCATGGGCAAAATCAGCCCCAGCATTTT
.	TRBD2	TRBV20-1	TRBJ2-1	CSATRAGAYNEQFF	TGCAGTGCCACACGAGCGGGGGCCTACAATGAGCAGTTCTTC
.	TRBD1	TRBV27	TRBJ1-2	CASSPGGAGDGYTF	TGTGCCAGCAGCCCAGGGGGGGCAGGTGATGGCTACACCTTC
.	TRBD2	TRBV7-9	TRBJ2-3	CASSPLAGSRIDTQYF	TGTGCCAGCAGCCCGTTAGCGGGGTCCCGGATAGATACGCAGTATTTT
.	.	TRBV30	TRBJ1-4	CAWSINREKLFF	TGTGCCTGGAGTATCAACAGGGAAAAACTGTTTTTT
many	.	TRBV28	TRBJ2-1	CASILGARRNEQFF	TGTGCCAGCATCCTGGGGGCCCGGCGAAATGAGCAGTTCTTC
many	TRBD2	TRBV27	TRBJ2-1	CASSFTSGGALDEQFF	TGTGCCAGCAGTTTTACTAGCGGGGGGGCCCTCGATGAGCAGTTCTTC
.	.	TRBV11-2	TRBJ2-3	CASSLISRFTDTQYF	TGTGCCAGCAGCTTAATAAGCAGGTTCACAGATACGCAGTATTTT
.	.	TRBV6-1	TRBJ1-4	CASTDSGTLLEKLFF	TGTGCCAGCACCGATTCCGGGACACTCCTGGAAAAACTGTTTTTT
few	.	TRBV2	TRBJ1-6	CASSRRNNSPLHF	TGTGCCAGCAGCCGCCGGAATAATTCACCCCTCCACTTT
.	.	TRBV24-1	TRBJ1-4	CATSEGNHEKLFF	TGTGCCACCAGTGAGGGGAATCATGAAAAACTGTTTTTT
few	.	TRBV6-1	TRBJ2-2	CASFQGSDTGELFF	TGTGCCAGCTTTCAGGGGTCGGACACCGGGGAGCTGTTTTTT
many	TRBD1	TRBV5-1	TRBJ2-1	CASSRRTGDNNEQFF	TGCGCCAGCAGCCGACGGACAGGGGACAACAATGAGCAGTTCTTC
.	TRBD1	TRBV15	TRBJ2-5	CATRTLDRGFQETQYF	TGTGCCACCAGGACTTTGGACAGGGGGTTCCAAGAGACCCAGTACTTC
few	.	TRBV12-5	TRBJ1-5	CASGYRFNQPQHF	TGTGCTAGTGGTTATCGGTTCAATCAGCCCCAGCATTTT
many	.	TRBV2	TRBJ2-5	CASSGDSVRETQYF	TGTGCCAGCAGTGGAGACTCGGTTAGGGAGACCCAGTACTTC
.	TRBD2	TRBV20-1	TRBJ2-2	CSARPTGGGAWELFF	TGCAGTGCTAGACCCACCGGCGGGGGGGCCTGGGAGCTGTTTTTT
few	.	TRBV27	TRBJ1-2	CASSLSPTGLGGYTF	TGTGCCAGCAGTTTATCCCCTACAGGGTTGGGTGGCTACACCTTC
.	TRBD1	TRBV6-1	TRBJ1-5	CASSDKQGIHFWPQHF	TGTGCCAGCAGTGACAAACAGGGGATTCATTTTTGGCCCCAGCATTTT